This T cell receptor beta chain derives from a study of cytomegalovirus exposure and HLA in healthy donors. Points on this clone: Its antigen is as yet unknown.

The CDR3 contains 15 residues. Germline CDR1 is LNHNV and CDR2 is YYDKDF (reference sequence). After removal of 1 base from V and 5 bases from J, the junction contained 5 bases not matched to a gene. Study findings and constraints: Later work found most CMV-associated TCR beta chains apparently HLA-restricted.

PCR involved 60 Vbeta and 13 Jbeta primers. This table comes from immunoSEQ multiplex PCR, and its TCRdb copy is limited to in-frame clones, with some not included. This sample yields over 150,000 clones, of which 70% to 75% are seen a single time; about 4.4% belongs to the top ten. The sequence was collected from a man aged 25-40 years in good health and CMV-seropositive. The chain joins TRBV15 to TRBJ2-5; the match to TRBD2 covers 9 bases. Sequencing was done on a sample of PBMCs. The CDR3 DNA sequence: TGTGCCACCAGCAGAGTGCGGGAGGGCGGGGAGACCCAGTACTTC. Amino acid sequence: CATSRVREGGETQYF.